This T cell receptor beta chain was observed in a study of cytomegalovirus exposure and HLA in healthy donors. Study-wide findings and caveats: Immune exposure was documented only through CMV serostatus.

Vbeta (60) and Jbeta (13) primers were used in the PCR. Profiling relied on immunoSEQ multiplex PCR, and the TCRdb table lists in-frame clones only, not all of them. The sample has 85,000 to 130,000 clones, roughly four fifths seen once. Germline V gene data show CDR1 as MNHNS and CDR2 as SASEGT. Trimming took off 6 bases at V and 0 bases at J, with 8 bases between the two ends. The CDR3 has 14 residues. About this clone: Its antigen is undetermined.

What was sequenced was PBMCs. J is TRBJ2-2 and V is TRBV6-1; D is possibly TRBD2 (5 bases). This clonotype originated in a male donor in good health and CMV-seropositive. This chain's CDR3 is CASRGSANTGELFF. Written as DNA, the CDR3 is TGTGCCAGCAGGGGTAGCGCGAACACCGGGGAGCTGTTTTTT.